This entry is about one T cell receptor beta chain. What it binds is unknown. CDR3 length: 12 amino acids. The germline CDR1 and CDR2 sequences are MGHDK and SYGVNS. Between the trimmed V and J ends, which lost 8 bases and 7 bases, there was a span of 15 bases. 60 Vbeta and 13 Jbeta primers were used in PCR. This table comes from immunoSEQ multiplex PCR, and its TCRdb copy is limited to in-frame clones, with some not included. The table gives 150,000 or so clones; the top ten clones make up 1.5% to 2% of it. The data were obtained in a study of cytomegalovirus exposure and HLA in healthy donors. Findings of the study overall: It was likely that a cluster of highly shared sequence variants was a sequencing artifact. Whilst most TCR sequences proved rare, a subset of public TCRs occurred across many donors.

The receptor comes from a woman aged 45-60 years in good health and CMV-seronegative. Sequencing input: PBMCs. This chain uses TRBV25-1 with TRBJ2-7; TRBD1 might be the D (6 bases). The DNA for the CDR3 is TGTGCCAGCTCAAACAGGGTTTGGGAGCAGTACTTC. Translation: CASSNRVWEQYF.